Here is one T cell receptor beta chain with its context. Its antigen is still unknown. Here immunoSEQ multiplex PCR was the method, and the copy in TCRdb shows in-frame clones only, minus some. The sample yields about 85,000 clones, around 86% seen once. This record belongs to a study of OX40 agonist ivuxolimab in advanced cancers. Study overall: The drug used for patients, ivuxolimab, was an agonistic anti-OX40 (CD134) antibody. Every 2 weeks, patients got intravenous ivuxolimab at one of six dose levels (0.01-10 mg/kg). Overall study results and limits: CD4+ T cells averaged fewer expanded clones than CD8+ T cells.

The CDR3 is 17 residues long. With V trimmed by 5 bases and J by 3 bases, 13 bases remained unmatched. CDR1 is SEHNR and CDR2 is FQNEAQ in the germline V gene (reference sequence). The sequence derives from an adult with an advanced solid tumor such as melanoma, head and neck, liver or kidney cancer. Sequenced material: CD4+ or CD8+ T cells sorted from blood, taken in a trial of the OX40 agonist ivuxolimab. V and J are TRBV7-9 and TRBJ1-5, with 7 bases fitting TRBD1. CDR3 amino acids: CASSSQTGERTNQPQHF. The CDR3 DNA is TGTGCCAGCAGCAGCCAAACAGGGGAGAGGACCAATCAGCCCCAGCATTTT.